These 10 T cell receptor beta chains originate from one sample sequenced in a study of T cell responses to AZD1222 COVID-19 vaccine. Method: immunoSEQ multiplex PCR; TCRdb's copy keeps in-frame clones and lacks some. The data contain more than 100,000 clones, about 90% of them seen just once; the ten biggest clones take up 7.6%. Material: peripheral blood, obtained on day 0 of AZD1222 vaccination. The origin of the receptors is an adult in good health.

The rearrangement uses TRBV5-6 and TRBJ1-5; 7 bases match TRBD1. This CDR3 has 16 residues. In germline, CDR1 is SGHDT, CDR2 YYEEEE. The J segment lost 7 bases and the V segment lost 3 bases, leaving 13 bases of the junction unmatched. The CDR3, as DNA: TGTGCCAGCAGCTCGTGGGGAGGGGGCACAGGCCAGCCCCAGCATTTT. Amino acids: CASSSWGGGTGQPQHF. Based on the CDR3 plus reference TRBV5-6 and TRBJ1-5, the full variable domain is DAGVTQSPTHLIKTRGQQVTLRCSPKSGHDTVSWYQQALGQGPQFIFQYYEEEERQRGNFPDRFSGHQFPNYSSELNVNALLLGDSALYLCASSSWGGGTGQPQHFGDGTRLSIL.

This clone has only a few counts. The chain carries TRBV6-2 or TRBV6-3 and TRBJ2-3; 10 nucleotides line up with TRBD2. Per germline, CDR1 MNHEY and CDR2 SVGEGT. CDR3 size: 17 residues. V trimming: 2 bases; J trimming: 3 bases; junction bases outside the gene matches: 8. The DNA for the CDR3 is TGTGCCAGCAGTTACGCTAGCGGGAGAGAATTGACAGATACGCAGTATTTT. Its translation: CASSYASGRELTDTQYF.

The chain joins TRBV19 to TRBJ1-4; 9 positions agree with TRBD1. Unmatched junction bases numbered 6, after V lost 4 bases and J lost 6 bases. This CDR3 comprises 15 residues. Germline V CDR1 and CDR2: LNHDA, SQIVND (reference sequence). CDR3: CASSSGQGSYEKLFF. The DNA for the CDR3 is TGTGCCAGTAGTAGTGGACAGGGGTCGTATGAAAAACTGTTTTTT. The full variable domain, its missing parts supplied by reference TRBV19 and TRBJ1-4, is DGGITQSPKYLFRKEGQNVTLSCEQNLNHDAMYWYRQDPGQGLRLIYYSQIVNDFQKGDIAEGYSVSREKKESFPLTVTSAQKNPTAFYLCASSSGQGSYEKLFFGSGTQLSVL.

CDR3 in DNA: TGTGCCAGCAGTTACTCCGGGAGAGCAATAGACACCATATATTTT. As protein: CASSYSGRAIDTIYF. The gene calls are TRBV6-2 or TRBV6-3 and TRBJ1-3; D gene uncertain. This CDR3 spans 15 amino acids. The germline V and J ends were trimmed by 0 bases and 8 bases, with 14 bases remaining between them. Germline V gene sequence: CDR1 MNHEY, CDR2 SVGEGT.

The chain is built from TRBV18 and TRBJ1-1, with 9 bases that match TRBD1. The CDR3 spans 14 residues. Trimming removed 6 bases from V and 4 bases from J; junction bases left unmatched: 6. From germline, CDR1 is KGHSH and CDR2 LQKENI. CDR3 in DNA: TGTGCCAGCTCCCTCACAGGGGGCGGCACTGAAGCTTTCTTT. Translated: CASSLTGGGTEAFF.

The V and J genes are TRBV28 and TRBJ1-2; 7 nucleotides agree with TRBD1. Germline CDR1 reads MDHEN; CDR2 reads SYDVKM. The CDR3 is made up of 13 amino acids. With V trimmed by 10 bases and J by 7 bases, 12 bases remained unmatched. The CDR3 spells CATKVDRAGGYTF. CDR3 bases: TGTGCCACCAAAGTCGACAGGGCAGGTGGCTACACCTTC.

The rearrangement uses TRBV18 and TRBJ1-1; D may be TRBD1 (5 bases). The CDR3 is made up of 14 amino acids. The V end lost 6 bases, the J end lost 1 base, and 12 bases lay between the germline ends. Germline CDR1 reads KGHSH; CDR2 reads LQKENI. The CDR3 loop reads CASSTQVQNTEAFF. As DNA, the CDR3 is TGTGCCAGCTCTACACAGGTCCAGAACACTGAAGCTTTCTTT.

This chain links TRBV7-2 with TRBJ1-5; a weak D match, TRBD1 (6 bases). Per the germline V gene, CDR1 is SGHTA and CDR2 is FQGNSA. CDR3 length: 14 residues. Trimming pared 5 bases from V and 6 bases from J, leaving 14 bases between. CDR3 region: CASSQQGGGQPQHF. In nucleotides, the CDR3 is TGTGCCAGCAGCCAACAGGGCGGCGGTCAGCCCCAGCATTTT.

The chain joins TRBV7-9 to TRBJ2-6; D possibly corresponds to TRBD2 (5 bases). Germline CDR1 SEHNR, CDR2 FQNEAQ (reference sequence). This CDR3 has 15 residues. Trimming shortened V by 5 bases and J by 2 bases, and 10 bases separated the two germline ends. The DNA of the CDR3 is TGTGCCAGCAGCGGGCGGGCCCCTGGGGCCAACGTCCTGACTTTC. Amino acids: CASSGRAPGANVLTF.

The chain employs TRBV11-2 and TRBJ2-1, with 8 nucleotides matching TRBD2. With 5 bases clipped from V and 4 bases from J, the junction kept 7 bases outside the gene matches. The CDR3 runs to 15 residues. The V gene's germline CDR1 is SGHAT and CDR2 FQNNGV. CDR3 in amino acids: CASSPWRGEYNEQFF. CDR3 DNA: TGTGCCAGCAGCCCATGGCGGGGGGAGTACAATGAGCAGTTCTTC.